This TCR beta chain was obtained from a study of radiation and T cells in renal cell carcinoma. General study findings and limits: Without pretreatment biopsies, baseline tumor clonotype presence was undetermined.

The time point: blood 4 weeks post-SBRT, at nephrectomy. Treatment defined: 15 Gy SBRT to primary tumor, nephrectomy 4 weeks later. Nephrectomy followed 15 Gy stereotactic body radiation by 4 weeks. Clear cell pathology was present in this patient's renal cell carcinoma. On this clone: The antigen remains unidentified.

V dropped 5 bases and J dropped 4 bases, with 11 bases sitting between them. The CDR3 runs to 13 residues. The germline V gene encodes CDR1 MDHEN and CDR2 SYDVKM. Method: immunoSEQ multiplex PCR; TCRdb's copy keeps in-frame clones and lacks some. Of some 100,000 clones in the sample, 75% to 85% were seen once. The chain combines TRBV28 with TRBJ1-2, with TRBD1 as a possible D gene (6 bases). Specimen: blood, collected from a patient whose treatment included radiotherapy and nephrectomy. The TCR was taken from a man in his sixties with renal cell carcinoma. This CDR3 reads CASSDLDSYGYTF. CDR3 sequence (DNA): TGTGCCAGCAGTGACTTGGACAGCTATGGCTACACCTTC.